Detailed here is one T cell receptor (beta chain). The source of the sample is a study of shared clonotypes between healthy human individuals. Trimming removed 6 bases at V and 2 bases at J, with 6 bases between. The CDR3 is 12 amino acids. CDR1 and CDR2 (germline): LNHDA, SQIVND (reference sequence). A 200 ng quantity of DNA, 29,000 or so T cell genomes, went into the sorted-subset replicate PCRs. Only in-frame clones appear in the TCRdb table, and some are missing; sequencing was by immunoSEQ multiplex PCR. The table shows about 2.1 million clones, with around 93% occurring only once. Terminally differentiated effector memory CD45RA+ cells were excluded from the naive CD8 cells, which were CD45RO-negative and positively selected for CCR7.

The receptor was derived from a young man in good health. Some clones in this sample may be carry-over from other donors' samples. The rearrangement joins TRBV19 to TRBJ2-3; D gene uncertain. The sample taken for sequencing was naive CD8+ T cells from PBMCs. CDR3 in amino acids: CASRLLTDTQYF. The CDR3 DNA follows: TGTGCCAGTAGACTACTCACAGATACGCAGTATTTT.